This T cell receptor beta chain emerged from a study of CD8+CD57+ T cells in acquired aplastic anemia. Study-wide results and limits: CD8+ Simpson's diversity in patients was not significantly different from that in controls. The number of CD8+ CDR3 sequences shared by patients and controls was around 30.

CDR1 is SQVTM and CDR2 is ANQGSEA in the germline V gene. CDR3 size: 17 residues. V dropped 2 bases and J dropped 3; count of bases not matched to a gene: 7. This clonotype was counted a single time. Its antigen is unknown. Those patients picked for sequencing had displayed CD8+CD57+ cell expansion on flow cytometry. Genomic DNA was employed as the template in profiling TCR beta VDJ and CDR3. MiXCR was run by TCRdb on the reads, yielding one entry per CDR3 protein. Of some 200,000 distinct CDR3 sequences listed, approximately 51% are singletons. This chain connects TRBV29-1 to TRBJ2-3, with 14 bases that match TRBD2. What was sequenced was sorted CD4+, CD8+, or CD8+CD57+ T cells (not recorded which) from PBMCs. The sequence derives from a human donor with aplastic anemia. In DNA, the CDR3 is TGCAGCGTTGAAAGCCGACTAGCGGGGGGGCAGACAGATACGCAGTATTTT. It is translated as CSVESRLAGGQTDTQYF.